The sample holds many counts of the clone carrying this TCR beta chain. Its cognate antigen is unknown. The CDR3 extends over 16 amino acids. V trimming: 1 base; J trimming: 3 bases; junction bases outside the gene matches: 7. CDR1 and CDR2 from the germline V gene are SGHKS and YYEKEE (reference sequence). The data originate from a study of T cells after yellow fever vaccination. Study details: Each low-cell-number fraction was prepared by means of SMART-Seq v4 Ultra Low Input.

TCRdb re-analysed the 5' RACE reads in MiXCR, keeping a single row per CDR3 protein. The sample shows hundreds of thousands of distinct CDR3 sequences, 8.7% of them seen only once. Study conclusions and caveats: Though it reached lower strength, the secondary response hit its peak faster, day 5 versus 15.

Sequencing was performed on PBMCs, taken on the day of the first yellow fever vaccination. The gene calls are TRBV5-5 and TRBJ1-2, with 9 bases matching TRBD1. The TCR was taken from a man aged 18-30 years who received the YFV17D yellow fever vaccine. CDR3 sequence: CASSLQQDRGHYGYTF. Written as DNA, the CDR3 is TGTGCCAGCAGCTTGCAACAGGACAGGGGACACTATGGCTACACCTTC. Complete variable domain (other parts from reference TRBV5-5 and TRBJ1-2): DAGVTQSPTHLIKTRGQQVTLRCSPISGHKSVSWYQQVLGQGPQFIFQYYEKEERGRGNFPDRFSARQFPNYSSELNVNALLLGDSALYLCASSLQQDRGHYGYTFGSGTRLTVV.